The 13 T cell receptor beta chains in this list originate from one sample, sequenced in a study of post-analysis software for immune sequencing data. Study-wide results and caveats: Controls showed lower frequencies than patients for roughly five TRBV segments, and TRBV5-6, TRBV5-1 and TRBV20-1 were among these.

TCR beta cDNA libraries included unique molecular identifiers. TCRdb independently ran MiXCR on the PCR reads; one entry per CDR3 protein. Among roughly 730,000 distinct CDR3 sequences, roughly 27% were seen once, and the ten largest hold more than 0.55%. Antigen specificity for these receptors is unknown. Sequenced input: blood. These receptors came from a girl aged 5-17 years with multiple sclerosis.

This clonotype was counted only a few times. The CDR3 DNA is TGCAGCGTTTCCGGGACAAATTATAACACAGATACGCAGTATTTT. Its protein is CSVSGTNYNTDTQYF. V gene TRBV29-1 combines with J gene TRBJ2-3, with D perhaps matching TRBD1 (6 bases). The CDR3 covers 15 residues. Trimming left V 5 bases short and J 2 bases short, with 17 bases between. Per germline, CDR1 SQVTM and CDR2 ANQGSEA.

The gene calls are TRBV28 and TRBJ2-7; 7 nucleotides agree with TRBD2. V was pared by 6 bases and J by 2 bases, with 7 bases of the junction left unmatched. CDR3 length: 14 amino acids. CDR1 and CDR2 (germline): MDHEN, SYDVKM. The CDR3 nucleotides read TGTGCCAGCAGGCCAGCGGGACCTCCCTACGAGCAGTACTTC. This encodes CASRPAGPPYEQYF.

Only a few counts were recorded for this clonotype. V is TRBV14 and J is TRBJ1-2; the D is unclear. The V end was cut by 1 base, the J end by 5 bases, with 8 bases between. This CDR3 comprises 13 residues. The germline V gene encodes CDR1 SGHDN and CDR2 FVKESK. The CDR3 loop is CASSQVSGYGYTF. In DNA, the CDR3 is TGTGCCAGCAGCCAAGTATCCGGGTATGGCTACACCTTC.

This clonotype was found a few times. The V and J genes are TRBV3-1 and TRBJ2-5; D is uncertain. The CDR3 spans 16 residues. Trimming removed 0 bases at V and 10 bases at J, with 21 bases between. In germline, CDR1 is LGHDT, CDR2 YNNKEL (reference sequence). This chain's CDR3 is CASSQDQRPSPPGQYF. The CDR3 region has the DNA TGTGCCAGCAGCCAAGACCAACGCCCCTCTCCCCCAGGCCAGTACTTC.

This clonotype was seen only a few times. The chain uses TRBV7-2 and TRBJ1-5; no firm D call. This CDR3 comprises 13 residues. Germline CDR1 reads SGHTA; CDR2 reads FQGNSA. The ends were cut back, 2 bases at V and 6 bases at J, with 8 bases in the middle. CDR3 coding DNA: TGTGCCAGCAGCTTAATAGGCGGTCAGCCCCAGCATTTT. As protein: CASSLIGGQPQHF.

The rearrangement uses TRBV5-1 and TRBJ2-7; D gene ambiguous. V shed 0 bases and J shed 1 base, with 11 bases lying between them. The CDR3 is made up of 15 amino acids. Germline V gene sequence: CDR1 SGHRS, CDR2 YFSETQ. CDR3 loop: CASSLAPAESYEQYF. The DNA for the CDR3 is TGCGCCAGCAGCTTGGCACCGGCCGAATCCTACGAGCAGTACTTC.

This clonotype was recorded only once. This chain's CDR3 is CASSGDWSGGAKNIQYF. CDR3 bases: TGTGCCAGCAGCGGGGATTGGTCCGGCGGGGCCAAAAACATTCAGTACTTC. V usage is TRBV9 and J usage is TRBJ2-4, with D perhaps TRBD2 (5 bases). V lost 3 bases and J lost 1, with 17 bases in between. Germline V gene data show CDR1 as SGDLS and CDR2 as YYNGEE. This CDR3 is built from 17 residues.

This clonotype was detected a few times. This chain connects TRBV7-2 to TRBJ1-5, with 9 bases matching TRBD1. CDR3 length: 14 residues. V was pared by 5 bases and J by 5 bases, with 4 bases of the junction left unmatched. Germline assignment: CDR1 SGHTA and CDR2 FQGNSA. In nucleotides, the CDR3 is TGTGCCAGCAGCCCCGGGACAGGGTATCAGCCCCAGCATTTT. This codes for CASSPGTGYQPQHF.

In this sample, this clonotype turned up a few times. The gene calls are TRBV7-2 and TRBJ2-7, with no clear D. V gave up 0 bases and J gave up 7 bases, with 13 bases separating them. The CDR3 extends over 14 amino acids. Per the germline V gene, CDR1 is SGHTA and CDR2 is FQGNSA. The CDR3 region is CASSLAPATIEQYF. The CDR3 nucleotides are TGTGCCAGCAGCTTAGCCCCAGCGACGATTGAGCAGTACTTC. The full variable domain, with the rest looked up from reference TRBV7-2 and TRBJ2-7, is GAGVSQSPSNKVTEKGKDVELRCDPISGHTALYWYRQSLGQGLEFLIYFQGNSAPDKSGLPSDRFSAERTGGSVSTLTIQRTQQEDSAVYLCASSLAPATIEQYFGPGTRLTVT.

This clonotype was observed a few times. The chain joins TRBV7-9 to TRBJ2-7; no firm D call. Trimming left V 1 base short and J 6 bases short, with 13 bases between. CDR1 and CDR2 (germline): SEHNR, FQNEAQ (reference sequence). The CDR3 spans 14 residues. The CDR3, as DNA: TGTGCCAGCAGCTTAGGTCCCGACCCGCTCGAGCAGTACTTC. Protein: CASSLGPDPLEQYF.

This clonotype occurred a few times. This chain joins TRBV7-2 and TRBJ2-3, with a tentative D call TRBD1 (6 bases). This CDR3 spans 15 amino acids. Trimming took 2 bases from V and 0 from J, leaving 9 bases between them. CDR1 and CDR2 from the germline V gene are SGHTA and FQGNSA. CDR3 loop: CASSLSQGSTDTQYF. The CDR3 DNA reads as TGTGCCAGCAGCTTATCCCAGGGGAGCACAGATACGCAGTATTTT. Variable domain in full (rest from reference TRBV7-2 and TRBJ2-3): GAGVSQSPSNKVTEKGKDVELRCDPISGHTALYWYRQSLGQGLEFLIYFQGNSAPDKSGLPSDRFSAERTGGSVSTLTIQRTQQEDSAVYLCASSLSQGSTDTQYFGPGTRLTVL.

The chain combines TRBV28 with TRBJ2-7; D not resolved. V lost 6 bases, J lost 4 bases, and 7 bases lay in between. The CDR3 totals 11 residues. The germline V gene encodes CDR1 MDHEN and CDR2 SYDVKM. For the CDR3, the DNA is TGTGCCAGCAGGGAAGGGTACGAGCAGTACTTC. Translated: CASREGYEQYF.

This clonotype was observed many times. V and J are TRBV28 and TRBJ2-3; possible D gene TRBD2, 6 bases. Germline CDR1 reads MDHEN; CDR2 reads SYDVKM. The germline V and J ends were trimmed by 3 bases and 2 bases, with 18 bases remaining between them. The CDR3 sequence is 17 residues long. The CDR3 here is CASSLDVYGGNTDTQYF. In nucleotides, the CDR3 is TGTGCCAGCAGTTTGGATGTGTATGGCGGGAACACAGATACGCAGTATTTT.